One and the same sample provided the 20 T cell receptor beta chains below, sequenced in a study of technical replicates of blood from several donors. Using immunoSEQ multiplex PCR, the repertoire was profiled, and TCRdb retains in-frame clones only, with some absent. The table includes 72,000 or so clones, 92% detected once. Material: T cells isolated from PBMCs. These receptors all come from a human donor in good health.

V and J are TRBV2 and TRBJ1-5, with 7 bases fitting TRBD1. From germline, CDR1 is SNHLY and CDR2 FYNNEI. The CDR3 spans 15 residues. With V trimmed by 5 bases and J by 3 bases, 7 bases remained unmatched. CDR3 coding DNA: TGTGCCAGCAGTCCAAAAACAGGGGTCAATCAGCCCCAGCATTTT. This translates into CASSPKTGVNQPQHF.

This clone showed up just a few times. The chain joins TRBV15 to TRBJ2-5; 11 bases are shared with TRBD2. V gave up 0 bases and J gave up 5 bases; unmatched junction bases: 5. The germline V gene encodes CDR1 LNHNV and CDR2 YYDKDF (reference sequence). CDR3 size: 16 residues. The CDR3 nucleotides read TGTGCCACCAGCAGAGAAAAGACTAGCGGGAAGGAGACCCAGTACTTC. Amino acids: CATSREKTSGKETQYF.

V is TRBV11-3 and J is TRBJ2-7; 9 bases are a match to TRBD2. V shed 2 bases and J 6 bases; nucleotides not matched to a gene: 2. The CDR3 loop spans 13 amino acids. CDR1 and CDR2 (germline): SGHNT, YENEEA. CDR3: CASSLSSGIEQYF. The CDR3 DNA sequence: TGTGCCAGCAGCTTATCTAGCGGGATCGAGCAGTACTTC.

In its sample, this clone was seen once. The gene calls are TRBV27 and TRBJ2-3; TRBD2 agrees at 11 bases. CDR1 and CDR2 from the germline V gene are MNHEY and SMNVEV (reference sequence). The J segment lost 4 bases and the V segment lost 6 bases, leaving 24 bases of the junction unmatched. The CDR3 has 21 amino acids. The CDR3 sequence is CASSLFLTIAGGPISPDTQYF. CDR3 bases: TGTGCCAGCAGCTTGTTCTTAACTATAGCGGGAGGGCCTATTTCCCCAGATACGCAGTATTTT.

The chain carries TRBV5-1 and TRBJ2-3, with D tentatively TRBD2 (5 bases). With 2 bases removed from V and 5 bases from J, the gap between germline ends came to 6 bases. Looked up from germline, CDR1 is SGHRS and CDR2 is YFSETQ. This CDR3 is built from 12 residues. CDR3 protein: CASSFAGDTQYF. CDR3 bases: TGCGCCAGCAGCTTTGCGGGAGATACGCAGTATTTT.

This chain joins TRBV6-5 and TRBJ1-3; D uncertain. The V gene's germline CDR1 is MNHEY and CDR2 SVGAGI. The V and J ends lost 8 bases and 4 bases respectively, with 15 bases between them. This CDR3 is 14 amino acids long. CDR3 sequence reads: CASGGLTRGNTIYF. The CDR3 DNA follows: TGTGCCAGCGGAGGACTGACGAGGGGAAACACCATATATTTT.

The V and J genes are TRBV4-1 and TRBJ1-5; TRBD1 might be the D (5 bases). V gave up 3 bases and J gave up 1 base, with 7 bases separating them. Germline V gives CDR1 MGHRA, CDR2 YSYEKL. The CDR3 contains 14 residues. CDR3: CASSQGGSNQPQHF. The CDR3 bases are TGCGCCAGCAGCCAGGGGGGAAGCAATCAGCCCCAGCATTTT.

The chain uses TRBV4-3 and TRBJ2-3; 10 nucleotides align to TRBD2. The CDR3 has 17 residues. Unmatched junction bases numbered 9, after V lost 0 bases and J lost 6 bases. Germline V lookup: CDR1 LGHNA, CDR2 YSLEER. CDR3 bases: TGCGCCAGCAGCCAAGAGTCCCTAGCGGGAGCGATGGATACGCAGTATTTT. Amino acid sequence: CASSQESLAGAMDTQYF.

The V and J genes are TRBV29-1 and TRBJ2-1; D unresolved. Germline values: CDR1 SQVTM, CDR2 ANQGSEA. The CDR3 is 8 residues long. The CDR3 reads CSINEQFF. The CDR3 bases are TGCAGTATCAATGAGCAGTTCTTC.

Here the CDR3 reads CATRTGTGPYSGDYEQYF. CDR3 nucleotide sequence: TGTGCCACCAGAACCGGGACAGGGCCCTATAGCGGGGATTACGAGCAGTACTTC. The rearrangement uses TRBV21-1 and TRBJ2-7; TRBD1 reflects the table's D call only, with no check against the DNA. TRBV21-1 is shown as a pseudogene. The CDR3 is made up of 18 amino acids.

This clone came up a few times. Here the CDR3 DNA reads TGTGCCAGTAGTATAAGGCTAGCGGGAGACGCCGGGGAGCTGTTTTTT. This sequence encodes CASSIRLAGDAGELFF. The chain carries TRBV19 and TRBJ2-2; TRBD2 aligns across 10 bases. CDR1 and CDR2 (germline): LNHDA, SQIVND (reference sequence). The CDR3 consists of 16 residues. Unmatched junction bases numbered 6, after V lost 2 bases and J lost 6 bases. Filled out from reference TRBV19 and TRBJ2-2, the complete variable domain reads DGGITQSPKYLFRKEGQNVTLSCEQNLNHDAMYWYRQDPGQGLRLIYYSQIVNDFQKGDIAEGYSVSREKKESFPLTVTSAQKNPTAFYLCASSIRLAGDAGELFFGEGSRLTVL.

The rearrangement links TRBV5-1 to TRBJ2-6; D unclear. From germline, CDR1 is SGHRS and CDR2 YFSETQ. Trimming removed 0 bases at V and 0 bases at J, with 7 bases between. The CDR3 spans 16 residues. CDR3 region: CASSLGLYSGANVLTF. The CDR3 region has the DNA TGCGCCAGCAGCTTGGGGCTGTACTCTGGGGCCAACGTCCTGACTTTC.

The chain has TRBV27 and TRBJ1-1, with 8 bases matching TRBD1. The germline V gene encodes CDR1 MNHEY and CDR2 SMNVEV (reference sequence). The V and J ends lost 5 bases and 5 bases, in that order; junction bases with no gene match: 4. The CDR3 loop spans 13 amino acids. The CDR3 bases are TGTGCCAGCAGTGGAAGGACAGGGACTGAAGCTTTCTTT. This translates into CASSGRTGTEAFF.

The chain joins TRBV19 to TRBJ2-5, with TRBD1 matching over 8 bases. Germline CDR1 and CDR2: LNHDA and SQIVND (reference sequence). V lost 9 bases, J lost 4 bases, and 4 bases stayed unmatched. There are 12 residues in the CDR3. The CDR3 DNA sequence: TGTGCCAGCCGGACAGGGTCAGAGACCCAGTACTTC. This encodes CASRTGSETQYF.

This chain links TRBV13 with TRBJ1-1; 9 bases are shared with TRBD1. The CDR3 consists of 14 residues. The germline gives CDR1 PRHDT, CDR2 FYEKMQ (reference sequence). V lost 5 bases to trimming and J lost 8 bases; unmatched junction nucleotides: 9. CDR3 in DNA: TGTGCCAGCAGCGTACACAGGGGGCCTTCAGAAGCTTTCTTT. Residues: CASSVHRGPSEAFF.

The rearrangement uses TRBV7-6 and TRBJ2-2; 11 bases are a match to TRBD1. V gave up 5 bases and J gave up 5 bases; unmatched junction bases: 4. Germline V gene lookup returns CDR1 SGHVS and CDR2 FNYEAQ. CDR3 length: 15 amino acids. CDR3 residues: CASSRTGGLTGELFF. CDR3 nucleotide sequence: TGTGCCAGCAGCAGGACAGGGGGCTTGACCGGGGAGCTGTTTTTT.

The chain carries TRBV15 and TRBJ2-1, with D tentatively TRBD2 (6 bases). CDR1 LNHNV and CDR2 YYDKDF come from the germline V gene (reference sequence). Trimming cost V 0 bases and J 9 bases, with 18 bases left between them. This CDR3 has 16 amino acids. CDR3 nucleotide sequence: TGTGCCACCAGCAGAGAGAGACTAGTCGGAGGGACTGAGCAGTTCTTC. Its protein is CATSRERLVGGTEQFF.

This chain links TRBV11-2 with TRBJ2-1; D unresolved. The CDR3 extends over 15 amino acids. Trimming removed 1 base from V and 3 bases from J, with 10 bases in between. Germline loops: CDR1 SGHAT, CDR2 FQNNGV. The CDR3, as DNA: TGTGCCAGCAGCTTAGGGCCACAGAGCTACAATGAGCAGTTCTTC. Translating it yields CASSLGPQSYNEQFF.

The chain links TRBV4-1 to TRBJ1-2, with D hard to call. The CDR3 spans 17 residues. The V gene lost 0 bases and the J gene lost 4 bases, with 18 bases spanning the gap. Germline CDR1 reads MGHRA; CDR2 reads YSYEKL. CDR3 protein: CASSQDYRREGVYGYTF. CDR3 coding DNA: TGCGCCAGCAGCCAAGATTATCGGAGAGAGGGTGTCTATGGCTACACCTTC.

J is TRBJ2-5 and V is TRBV28; 8 bases map to TRBD2. Looked up from germline, CDR1 is MDHEN and CDR2 is SYDVKM. The CDR3 is made up of 17 amino acids. After removal of 1 base from V and 5 bases from J, the junction contained 12 bases not matched to a gene. CDR3 nucleotide sequence: TGTGCCAGCAGTTTATTCTTCGGGGGGGGCAGGGGCGAGACCCAGTACTTC. This translates into CASSLFFGGGRGETQYF.